This T cell receptor (beta chain) was obtained from a study of long-term antiretroviral therapy in people with HIV. Investigators performed immunoSEQ version v3.0 at survey level. Sequencing was performed with immunoSEQ multiplex PCR; in TCRdb, only in-frame clones are kept and a portion is missing. The sample includes about 6,000 clones, around four fifths of them seen just once. V trimming: 7 bases; J trimming: 2 bases; junction bases outside the gene matches: 6. The CDR3 spans 13 residues. Germline CDR1 SQVTM, CDR2 ANQGSEA. The receptor's source is a man aged 40-55 years with HIV. The sample consisted of unsorted PBMCs, taken 0.5 years before starting antiretroviral therapy. The gene calls are TRBV29-1 and TRBJ2-3, with 7 bases matching TRBD1. CDR3 region: CSARDRVTDTQYF. The CDR3 coding sequence is TGCAGCGCCCGTGACAGGGTCACAGATACGCAGTATTTT.